The 9 T cell receptor beta chains below come from one sample, sequenced in a study of Ad26.COV2.S vaccination and SARS-CoV-2 variants. TCRdb keeps only in-frame clones here, not all; method: immunoSEQ multiplex PCR. Among some 270,000 clones, around 90% were seen once, and the ten largest hold under 3%. Treatment described: around 19 received Ad26.COV2.S at low or high dose, single or two shots; a few received placebo; per-sample allocation not given. Sampling was done on day 63 after the first vaccine or placebo injection. Sequencing was performed on peripheral blood, taken in a trial of Ad26.COV2.S vaccine versus placebo. Receptors originate from a person between 18 and 65 years old who received the Ad26.COV2.S COVID-19 vaccine or a placebo.

This clone appeared once. CDR3 protein: CAWDSTRSLQETQYF. The CDR3 region has the DNA TGTGCCTGGGACAGTACCAGAAGCCTCCAAGAGACCCAGTACTTC. The chain is built from TRBV30 and TRBJ2-5; possibly TRBD1 for D (5 bases). V lost 5 bases and J lost 1, with 17 bases in between. This CDR3 is 15 amino acids long. CDR1 is GTSNPN, CDR2 SVGIG, per germline (reference sequence).

The rearrangement links TRBV2 to TRBJ2-6; no clear D gene. The CDR3 is 15 amino acids. Per germline, CDR1 SNHLY and CDR2 FYNNEI. The V end was cut by 4 bases, the J end by 0 bases, with 7 bases between. The CDR3, as DNA: TGTGCCAGCAGTGGGGCCCGCTCTGGGGCCAACGTCCTGACTTTC. Protein: CASSGARSGANVLTF.

V gene TRBV6-5 combines with J gene TRBJ1-1; no firm D call. The V end was cut by 3 bases, the J end by 1 base, with 12 bases between. This CDR3 contains 15 residues. Germline CDR1 MNHEY, CDR2 SVGAGI. CDR3 nucleotide sequence: TGTGCCAGCAGTTATACCCCCCCCGAGAACACTGAAGCTTTCTTT. The encoded protein is CASSYTPPENTEAFF.

The chain carries TRBV3-1 (or the pseudogene TRBV3-2) and TRBJ1-1; 7 bases are a match to TRBD1. V was pared by 0 bases and J by 4 bases, with 11 bases of the junction left unmatched. The CDR3 has 17 residues. The germline V gene encodes CDR1 LGHDT and CDR2 YNNKEL (reference sequence). The CDR3 region has the DNA TGTGCCAGCAGCCAAGATCTCGGGACAGCAGCGGGCACTGAAGCTTTCTTT. Residues: CASSQDLGTAAGTEAFF.

The V and J genes are TRBV5-1 and TRBJ2-1; D is uncertain. Germline V gene sequence: CDR1 SGHRS, CDR2 YFSETQ. Between the trimmed V and J ends, which lost 1 base and 7 bases, there was a span of 12 bases. The CDR3 is 14 amino acids. The CDR3 reads CASSLSPKRNEQFF. The DNA for the CDR3 is TGCGCCAGCAGCTTGTCTCCTAAGCGAAATGAGCAGTTCTTC. The full variable domain, in which reference TRBV5-1 and TRBJ2-1 provide the parts outside the CDR3, is KAGVTQTPRYLIKTRGQQVTLSCSPISGHRSVSWYQQTPGQGLQFLFEYFSETQRNKGNFPGRFSGRQFSNSRSEMNVSTLELGDSALYLCASSLSPKRNEQFFGPGTRLTVL.

The table lists this clone with a few counts. The chain employs TRBV5-4 and TRBJ2-7; D possibly corresponds to TRBD1 (6 bases). V was cut by 4 bases and J by 4 bases, with 12 bases left in between. This CDR3 comprises 13 residues. CDR1 and CDR2 (germline): SGHNT, YYREEE (reference sequence). For the CDR3, the DNA is TGTGCCAGCAGCGCCGACAGGTCTTACGAGCAGTACGTC. This sequence encodes CASSADRSYEQYV.

The V gene is TRBV27, the J gene TRBJ1-1, with a weak D call TRBD1 (5 bases). Germline CDR1 MNHEY, CDR2 SMNVEV (reference sequence). Trimming took off 3 bases at V and 4 bases at J, with 12 bases between the two ends. The CDR3 length is 14 residues. CDR3 sequence (DNA): TGTGCCAGCAGTTTGGGGGTAGGGGCCACTGAAGCTTTCTTT. Translating gives CASSLGVGATEAFF.

The chain couples TRBV6-5 to TRBJ2-7; D possibly corresponds to TRBD1 (5 bases). V shed 10 bases and J shed 0 bases, with 13 bases lying between them. Germline V gene lookup returns CDR1 MNHEY and CDR2 SVGAGI. The CDR3 is made up of 13 amino acids. The CDR3 bases are TGTGCCACTGCTTCAGGGCTCTCCTACGAGCAGTACGTC. Encoded protein: CATASGLSYEQYV.

The genes are TRBV4-1 and TRBJ1-5; D perhaps matches TRBD1 (6 bases). The V gene lost 1 base and the J gene lost 0 bases, with 10 bases spanning the gap. Germline lookup yields CDR1 MGHRA and CDR2 YSYEKL. This CDR3 spans 16 amino acids. CDR3 nucleotide sequence: TGCGCCAGCAGCCAAGTAGGGGGGTATAGCAATCAGCCCCAGCATTTT. Its protein product is CASSQVGGYSNQPQHF.